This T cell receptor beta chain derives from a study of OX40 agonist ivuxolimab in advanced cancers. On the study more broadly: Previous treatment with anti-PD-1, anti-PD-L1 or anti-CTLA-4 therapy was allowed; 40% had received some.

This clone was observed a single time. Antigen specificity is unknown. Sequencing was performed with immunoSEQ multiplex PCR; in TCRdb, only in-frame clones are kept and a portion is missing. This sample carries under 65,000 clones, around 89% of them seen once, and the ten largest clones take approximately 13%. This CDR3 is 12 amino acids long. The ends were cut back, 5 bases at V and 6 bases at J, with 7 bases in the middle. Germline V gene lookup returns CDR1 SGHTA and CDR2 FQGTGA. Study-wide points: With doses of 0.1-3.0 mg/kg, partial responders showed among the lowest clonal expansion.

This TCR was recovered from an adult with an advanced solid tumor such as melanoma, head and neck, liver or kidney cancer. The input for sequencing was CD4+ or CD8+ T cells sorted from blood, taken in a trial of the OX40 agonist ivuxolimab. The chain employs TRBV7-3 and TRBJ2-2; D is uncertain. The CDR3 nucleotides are TGTGCCAGCAGCCTCCTCCCCGGGGAGCTGTTTTTT. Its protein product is CASSLLPGELFF.